This TCR beta chain was profiled in a study of blood T cell repertoires in COVID-19. Germline CDR1 reads SGHAT; CDR2 reads FQNNGV. The CDR3 extends over 15 amino acids. Trimming took 2 bases from V and 4 from J, leaving 12 bases between them. Profiled with immunoSEQ multiplex PCR; TCRdb holds only in-frame clones, not every one. The sample records roughly 52,000 clones, roughly 85% being singletons. The V and J genes are TRBV11-2 and TRBJ1-3; TRBD1 is a possible D gene (5 bases). The source material was peripheral blood. This receptor was identified in a human donor in a cohort sampled during active COVID-19. The CDR3 coding sequence is TGTGCCAGCAGCTTAAATCAGGGTCGCGGAAACACCATATATTTT. Translating it yields CASSLNQGRGNTIYF.